The 29 T cell receptor beta chains reported below all come from one sample, sequenced in a study of blood T cell repertoires in COVID-19. Profiling relied on immunoSEQ multiplex PCR, and the TCRdb table lists in-frame clones only, not all of them. Of tens of thousands of clones listed, around 79% were seen once; the top ten hold more than 20%. The sample consisted of peripheral blood. The receptors originated from a human donor in a cohort sampled during active COVID-19.

The chain is built from TRBV18 and TRBJ2-1; D unclear. The germline CDR1 and CDR2 sequences are KGHSH and LQKENI. The V gene lost 2 bases and the J gene lost 10 bases, with 6 bases spanning the gap. The CDR3 loop spans 11 amino acids. The CDR3 DNA sequence: TGTGCCAGCTCACCATGGAGCGAGCAGTTCTTC. It translates to CASSPWSEQFF. The entire variable domain, with the rest obtained from reference TRBV18 and TRBJ2-1, is as follows: NAGVMQNPRHLVRRRGQEARLRCSPMKGHSHVYWYRQLPEEGLKFMVYLQKENIIDESGMPKERFSAEFPKEGPSILRIQQVVRGDSAAYFCASSPWSEQFFGPGTRLTVL.

CDR3 in amino acids: CASSRTGGEQFF. The CDR3 nucleotides are TGTGCCAGTAGCCGAACAGGGGGTGAGCAGTTCTTC. The chain is built from TRBV19 and TRBJ2-1, with 8 bases identical to TRBD1. The V segment lost 6 bases and the J segment 9 bases; nucleotides outside the gene matches: 4. The CDR3 totals 12 residues. CDR1 and CDR2 (germline): LNHDA, SQIVND (reference sequence).

In this sample, this clone turned up a few times. This chain joins TRBV7-8 and TRBJ1-2; a weak D match, TRBD1 (5 bases). Germline assignment: CDR1 SGHVS and CDR2 FQNEAQ. The V gene lost 1 base and the J gene lost 7 bases, with 7 bases spanning the gap. CDR3 length equals 12 residues. CDR3 sequence: CASSLGDSGYTF. The CDR3 DNA is TGTGCCAGCAGCTTAGGGGACTCTGGCTACACCTTC.

V is TRBV7-3 and J is TRBJ2-2, with 8 bases aligning to TRBD2. V was clipped by 2 bases and J by 5 bases; unmatched bases: 4. CDR3 length: 15 amino acids. The germline CDR1 and CDR2 sequences are SGHTA and FQGTGA. CDR3 amino acids: CASSLGAGVTGELFF. CDR3 coding DNA: TGTGCCAGCAGCTTAGGAGCGGGAGTTACCGGGGAGCTGTTTTTT. Combining the CDR3 with reference TRBV7-3 and TRBJ2-2 gives the whole variable domain GAGVSQTPSNKVTEKGKYVELRCDPISGHTALYWYRQSLGQGPEFLIYFQGTGAADDSGLPNDRFFAVRPEGSVSTLKIQRTERGDSAVYLCASSLGAGVTGELFFGEGSRLTVL.

The rearrangement joins TRBV19 to TRBJ1-2, with 8 bases matching TRBD1. J was trimmed by 3 bases and V by 6 bases; bases with no gene match: 3. CDR1 is LNHDA and CDR2 is SQIVND in the germline V gene (reference sequence). CDR3 length: 13 residues. The CDR3 reads CASSSTGDYGYTF. DNA for the CDR3: TGTGCCAGTAGCTCGACAGGGGACTATGGCTACACCTTC.

The V gene is TRBV10-3, the J gene TRBJ2-5; no clear D. Deletions cut 4 bases from V and 2 bases from J, with 8 bases between. CDR3 length: 13 residues. CDR1 is ENHRY and CDR2 is SYGVKD in the germline V gene. This CDR3 is CAISGQAQETQYF. The CDR3 DNA sequence: TGTGCCATCAGTGGTCAAGCACAAGAGACCCAGTACTTC.

CDR3 DNA sequence: TGTGCCAGCAGTTTTCGACTCAACTATGGCTACACCTTC. This encodes CASSFRLNYGYTF. This chain links TRBV12-3 or TRBV12-4 with TRBJ1-2; D uncertain. V lost 3 bases to trimming and J lost 2 bases, with 7 bases between them. This CDR3 spans 13 amino acids.

The chain links TRBV11-2 to TRBJ2-3; 7 bases fit TRBD2. Germline CDR1 and CDR2: SGHAT and FQNNGV. The CDR3 loop spans 14 amino acids. J gave up 2 bases and V 5 bases, and 4 bases lay outside the gene matches. CDR3 loop: CASSRSGVTDTQYF. CDR3 nucleotides: TGTGCCAGCAGCCGGAGCGGGGTCACAGATACGCAGTATTTT.

J is TRBJ2-3 and V is TRBV4-3, with TRBD1 as a possible D gene (6 bases). V was trimmed by 1 base and J by 4 bases, leaving 12 bases between them. Germline CDR1 reads LGHNA; CDR2 reads YSLEER. This CDR3 is built from 15 residues. The chain's CDR3 is CASSQGGRGADTQYF. The CDR3 DNA reads TGCGCCAGCAGCCAAGGGGGGCGAGGTGCAGATACGCAGTATTTT.

The V gene is TRBV10-3, the J gene TRBJ1-1; D perhaps matches TRBD1 (5 bases). The CDR3 runs to 13 residues. The V end lost 0 bases, the J end lost 5 bases, and 7 bases lay between the germline ends. CDR1 and CDR2 (germline): ENHRY, SYGVKD. CDR3 nucleotide sequence: TGTGCCATCAGTGAGTCGGGGGGTACTGAAGCTTTCTTT. Its protein is CAISESGGTEAFF.

V is TRBV5-1 and J is TRBJ2-2; 7 bases match TRBD2. Germline V lookup: CDR1 SGHRS, CDR2 YFSETQ. After removal of 3 bases from V and 3 bases from J, the junction contained 5 bases not matched to a gene. CDR3 size: 15 residues. The CDR3 coding sequence is TGCGCCAGCAGCTCGGTGGCGGGGGACACCGGGGAGCTGTTTTTT. Translating gives CASSSVAGDTGELFF.

The chain is built from TRBV30 and TRBJ2-7; the D gene is possibly TRBD2 (6 bases). Germline loops: CDR1 GTSNPN, CDR2 SVGIG (reference sequence). The CDR3 totals 13 residues. Deletions cut 5 bases from V and 3 bases from J, with 14 bases between. CDR3 in amino acids: CAWARDWDYEQYF. DNA for the CDR3: TGTGCCTGGGCACGGGACTGGGACTACGAGCAGTACTTC.

The chain uses TRBV4-1 and TRBJ2-2, with D tentatively TRBD1 (5 bases). The CDR3 spans 17 residues. CDR1 and CDR2 from the germline V gene are MGHRA and YSYEKL. Deletions cut 1 base from V and 1 base from J, with 13 bases between. The CDR3 DNA reads TGCGCCAGCAGCCAAGGATTGGGGCCGTTGAACACCGGGGAGCTGTTTTTT. Its protein product is CASSQGLGPLNTGELFF.

The chain combines TRBV6-5 with TRBJ1-3; 7 nucleotides line up with TRBD1. Trimming at V came to 5 bases and at J to 0 bases, leaving 4 bases not matched to a gene. This CDR3 spans 15 amino acids. CDR1 is MNHEY, CDR2 SVGAGI, per germline. CDR3 bases: TGTGCCAGCAGTCCCGGGACAGACTCTGGAAACACCATATATTTT. Amino acids: CASSPGTDSGNTIYF.

The chain carries TRBV6-1 and TRBJ1-2; D remains ambiguous. The CDR3 is 14 residues long. Germline loops: CDR1 MNHNS, CDR2 SASEGT. Trimming stripped 1 base from V and 6 bases from J, with 12 bases between. The CDR3 sequence: CASSEVRRENGYTF. CDR3 coding DNA: TGTGCCAGCAGTGAAGTCCGTAGGGAGAATGGCTACACCTTC.

The chain links TRBV18 to TRBJ1-5, with TRBD1 as a possible D gene (6 bases). Between the trimmed V and J ends, which lost 2 bases and 5 bases, there was a span of 13 bases. The CDR3 has 15 residues. From germline, CDR1 is KGHSH and CDR2 LQKENI. The chain's CDR3 is CASSPNGGWDQPQHF. The DNA of the CDR3 is TGTGCCAGCTCACCAAATGGGGGCTGGGATCAGCCCCAGCATTTT. The whole variable domain, remainder taken from reference TRBV18 and TRBJ1-5, is NAGVMQNPRHLVRRRGQEARLRCSPMKGHSHVYWYRQLPEEGLKFMVYLQKENIIDESGMPKERFSAEFPKEGPSILRIQQVVRGDSAAYFCASSPNGGWDQPQHFGDGTRLSIL.

This chain links TRBV6-5 with TRBJ2-3; D is unresolved. In germline, CDR1 is MNHEY, CDR2 SVGAGI. CDR3 length: 15 residues. V was pared by 0 bases and J by 8 bases, with 15 bases between. As DNA, the CDR3 is TGTGCCAGCAGTTACTCGAGAGAGCGCCAAGCTACGCAGTATTTT. Translation: CASSYSRERQATQYF.

V and J are TRBV9 and TRBJ2-3; tentatively, D is TRBD2 (5 bases). The CDR3 contains 14 residues. Germline V gene data show CDR1 as SGDLS and CDR2 as YYNGEE. Trimming pared 0 bases from V and 4 bases from J, leaving 9 bases between. CDR3 DNA: TGTGCCAGCAGCGTAGCAGGAGGCTCAGATACGCAGTATTTT. Encoded protein: CASSVAGGSDTQYF.

This chain connects TRBV5-6 to TRBJ2-1, with 12 bases that match TRBD1. CDR1 is SGHDT, CDR2 YYEEEE, per germline. CDR3 length: 15 residues. After removal of 4 bases from V and 15 bases from J, the junction contained 14 bases not matched to a gene. The CDR3 reads CASSPTWDRGLGGFF. CDR3 DNA sequence: TGTGCCAGCAGCCCAACATGGGACAGGGGGCTAGGAGGGTTCTTC.

V and J are TRBV6-6 and TRBJ1-2; the match to TRBD1 covers 7 bases. Germline lookup yields CDR1 MNHNY and CDR2 SVGAGI (reference sequence). CDR3 length equals 11 residues. With V trimmed by 8 bases and J by 5 bases, 2 bases remained unmatched. Here the CDR3 reads CASQGQYGYTF. CDR3 nucleotides: TGTGCCAGCCAGGGACAGTATGGCTACACCTTC.

This clone was seen just once. The chain has TRBV6-6 and TRBJ1-5; maybe TRBD1 (5 bases). The CDR3 is 16 amino acids. The V gene lost 4 bases and the J gene lost 1 base, with 14 bases spanning the gap. The germline gives CDR1 MNHNY, CDR2 SVGAGI (reference sequence). The CDR3 sequence is CASSSQDRGSNQPQHF. For the CDR3, the DNA is TGTGCCAGCAGTTCTCAGGATAGGGGAAGCAATCAGCCCCAGCATTTT.

The V gene is TRBV3-1 (or the pseudogene TRBV3-2), the J gene TRBJ2-5, with 11 bases identical to TRBD1. V trimming: 3 bases; J trimming: 4 bases; junction bases outside the gene matches: 4. CDR1 and CDR2 (germline): LGHDT, YNNKEL (reference sequence). The CDR3 has 15 amino acids. Here the CDR3 reads CASSHLGTGGETQYF. Written as DNA, the CDR3 is TGTGCCAGCAGCCACCTAGGGACAGGGGGAGAGACCCAGTACTTC.

DNA of the CDR3: TGTGCCAGCAGTGAACCAGCGGGAGGGGCAGAGACCCAGTACTTC. Translation: CASSEPAGGAETQYF. J is TRBJ2-5 and V is TRBV25-1; 10 bases match TRBD2. The CDR3 loop spans 15 amino acids. Germline V gene sequence: CDR1 MGHDK, CDR2 SYGVNS. V shed 2 bases and J 4 bases; nucleotides not matched to a gene: 4.

The chain couples TRBV19 to TRBJ1-5, with D possibly being TRBD1 (6 bases). Germline-derived CDR1 and CDR2 are LNHDA and SQIVND (reference sequence). The CDR3 runs to 16 residues. V was cut by 6 bases and J by 4 bases, with 19 bases left in between. CDR3 amino acids: CASSRQPGQTNQPQHF. The CDR3 nucleotides read TGTGCCAGTAGCCGACAGCCGGGACAAACTAATCAGCCCCAGCATTTT.

The gene calls are TRBV4-1 and TRBJ2-1; the match to TRBD2 covers 9 bases. CDR1 and CDR2 from the germline V gene are MGHRA and YSYEKL. The V segment lost 2 bases and the J segment 3 bases; nucleotides outside the gene matches: 14. The CDR3 sequence is 19 residues long. This CDR3 is CASSQKRGSGRLLYNEQFF. The CDR3 coding sequence is TGCGCCAGCAGCCAAAAAAGGGGGAGCGGGAGGCTCCTCTACAATGAGCAGTTCTTC.

This sequence joins TRBV11-2 and TRBJ1-2; D might be TRBD1 (6 bases). Germline V lookup: CDR1 SGHAT, CDR2 FQNNGV. This CDR3 spans 13 amino acids. Between the trimmed V and J ends, which lost 1 base and 7 bases, there was a span of 10 bases. The CDR3 here is CASSLGQVPGYTF. The CDR3 DNA is TGTGCCAGCAGCTTAGGACAGGTGCCTGGCTACACCTTC. Variable domain in full (rest from reference TRBV11-2 and TRBJ1-2): EAGVAQSPRYKIIEKRQSVAFWCNPISGHATLYWYQQILGQGPKLLIQFQNNGVVDDSQLPKDRFSAERLKGVDSTLKIQPAKLEDSAVYLCASSLGQVPGYTFGSGTRLTVV.

The V call is TRBV27, the J call TRBJ1-2; TRBD1 matches at 9 bases. The CDR3 sequence is 15 residues long. The V gene end was trimmed by 0 bases and the J gene end by 3 bases; junction bases not matched to a gene: 2. Germline V gene lookup returns CDR1 MNHEY and CDR2 SMNVEV (reference sequence). The CDR3 DNA reads as TGTGCCAGCAGTTTATCGACAGGGGGTTACTATGGCTACACCTTC. It codes for CASSLSTGGYYGYTF.

The chain is built from TRBV5-4 and TRBJ1-5, with 11 bases identical to TRBD1. J gave up 2 bases and V 4 bases, and 2 bases lay outside the gene matches. Germline lookup yields CDR1 SGHNT and CDR2 YYREEE (reference sequence). CDR3 length: 15 residues. The CDR3 is CASSAGQGGNQPQHF. The CDR3 DNA reads TGTGCCAGCAGCGCGGGACAGGGGGGCAATCAGCCCCAGCATTTT. The complete variable domain, with remaining parts taken from reference TRBV5-4 and TRBJ1-5, reads ETGVTQSPTHLIKTRGQQVTLRCSSQSGHNTVSWYQQALGQGPQFIFQYYREEENGRGNFPPRFSGLQFPNYSSELNVNALELDDSALYLCASSAGQGGNQPQHFGDGTRLSIL.

This clone was found once. The V gene is TRBV5-1, the J gene TRBJ2-5; 7 bases agree with TRBD1. From germline, CDR1 is SGHRS and CDR2 YFSETQ. This CDR3 spans 15 amino acids. V shed 2 bases, J shed 5 bases, and the junction held 9 bases outside the gene matches. The chain's CDR3 is CASSLGVRGFETQYF. CDR3 coding DNA: TGCGCCAGCAGCTTAGGAGTCAGGGGGTTTGAGACCCAGTACTTC.